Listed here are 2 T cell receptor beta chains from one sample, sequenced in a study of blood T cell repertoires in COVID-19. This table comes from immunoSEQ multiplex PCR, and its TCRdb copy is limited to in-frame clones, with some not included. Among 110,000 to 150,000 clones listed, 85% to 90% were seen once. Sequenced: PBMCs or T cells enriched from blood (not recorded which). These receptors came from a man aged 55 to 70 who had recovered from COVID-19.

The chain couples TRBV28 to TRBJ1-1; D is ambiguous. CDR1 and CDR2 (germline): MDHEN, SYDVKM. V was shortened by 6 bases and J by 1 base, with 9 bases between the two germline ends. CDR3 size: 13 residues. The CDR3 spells CASSDSSNTEAFF. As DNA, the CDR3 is TGTGCCAGCAGCGACTCCTCGAACACTGAAGCTTTCTTT. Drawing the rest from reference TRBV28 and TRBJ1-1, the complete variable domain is DVKVTQSSRYLVKRTGEKVFLECVQDMDHENMFWYRQDPGLGLRLIYFSYDVKMKEKGDIPEGYSVSREKKERFSLILESASTNQTSMYLCASSDSSNTEAFFGQGTRLTVV.

The CDR3 DNA follows: TGTGCCAGCAGCCAAGAGGGGCACGAGGAAGCTTTCTTT. Its translation: CASSQEGHEEAFF. V is TRBV3-1 (or the pseudogene TRBV3-2) and J is TRBJ1-1, with D tentatively TRBD1 (5 bases). Between the trimmed V and J ends, which lost 0 bases and 8 bases, there was a span of 10 bases. The CDR3 is 13 amino acids. Germline V gives CDR1 LGHDT, CDR2 YNNKEL (reference sequence).